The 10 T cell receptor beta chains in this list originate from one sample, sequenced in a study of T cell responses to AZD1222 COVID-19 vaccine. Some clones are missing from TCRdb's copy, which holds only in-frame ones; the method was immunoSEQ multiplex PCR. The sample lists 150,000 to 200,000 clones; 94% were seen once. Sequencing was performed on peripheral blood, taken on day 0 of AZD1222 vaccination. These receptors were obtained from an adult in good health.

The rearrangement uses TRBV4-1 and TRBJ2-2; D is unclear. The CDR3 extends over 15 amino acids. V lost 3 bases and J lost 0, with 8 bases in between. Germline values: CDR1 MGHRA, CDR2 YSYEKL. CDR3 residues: CASSQAEANTGELFF. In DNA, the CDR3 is TGCGCCAGCAGCCAGGCGGAAGCGAACACCGGGGAGCTGTTTTTT.

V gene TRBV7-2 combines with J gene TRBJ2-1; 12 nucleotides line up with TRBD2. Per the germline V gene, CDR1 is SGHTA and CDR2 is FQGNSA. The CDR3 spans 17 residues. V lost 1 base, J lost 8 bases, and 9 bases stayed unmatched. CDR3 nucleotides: TGTGCCAGCAGCTTAGAAATCCGACTAGCGGGAGCCCATGAGCAGTTCTTC. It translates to CASSLEIRLAGAHEQFF.

The CDR3 loop reads CASSQEGNEQFF. The CDR3 DNA reads as TGTGCCAGCAGCCAAGAAGGGAATGAGCAGTTCTTC. The V call is TRBV4-2, the J call TRBJ2-1; D not resolved. The germline CDR1 and CDR2 sequences are LGHNA and YNFKEQ. The CDR3 extends over 12 amino acids. Deletions cut 0 bases from V and 7 bases from J, with 4 bases between.

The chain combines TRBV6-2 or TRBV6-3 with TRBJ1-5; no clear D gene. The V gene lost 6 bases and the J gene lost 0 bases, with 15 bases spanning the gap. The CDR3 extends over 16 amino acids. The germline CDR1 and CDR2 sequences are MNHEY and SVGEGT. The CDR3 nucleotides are TGTGCCAGCAGCCCTCTGCCGGGGTATAGCAATCAGCCCCAGCATTTT. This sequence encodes CASSPLPGYSNQPQHF.

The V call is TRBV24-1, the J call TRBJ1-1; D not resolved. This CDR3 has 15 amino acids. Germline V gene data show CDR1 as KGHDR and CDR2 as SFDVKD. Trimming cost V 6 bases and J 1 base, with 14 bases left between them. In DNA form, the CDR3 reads TGTGCCACCAGTTACACCGGGCTCCAGAACACTGAAGCTTTCTTT. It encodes CATSYTGLQNTEAFF.

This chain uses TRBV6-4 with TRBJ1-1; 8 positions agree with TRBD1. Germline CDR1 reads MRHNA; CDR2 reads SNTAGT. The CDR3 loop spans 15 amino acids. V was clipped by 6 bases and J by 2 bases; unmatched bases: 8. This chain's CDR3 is CASRESTGGNTEAFF. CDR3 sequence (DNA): TGTGCCAGCAGAGAATCCACAGGGGGTAACACTGAAGCTTTCTTT.

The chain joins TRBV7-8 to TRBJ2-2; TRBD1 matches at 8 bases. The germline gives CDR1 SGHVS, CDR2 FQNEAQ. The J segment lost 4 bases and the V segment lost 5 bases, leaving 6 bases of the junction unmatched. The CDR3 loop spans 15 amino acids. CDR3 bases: TGTGCCAGCAGCGAGTCAGGGGGCGCCACCGGGGAGCTGTTTTTT. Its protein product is CASSESGGATGELFF.

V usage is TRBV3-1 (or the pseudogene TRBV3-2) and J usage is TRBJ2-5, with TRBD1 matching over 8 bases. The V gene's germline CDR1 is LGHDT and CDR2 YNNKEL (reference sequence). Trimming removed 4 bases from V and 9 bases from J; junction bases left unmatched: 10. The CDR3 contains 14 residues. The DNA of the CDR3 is TGTGCCAGCAGCCGGGGACAGGCGCCCGGGTCCCAGTACTTC. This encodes CASSRGQAPGSQYF.

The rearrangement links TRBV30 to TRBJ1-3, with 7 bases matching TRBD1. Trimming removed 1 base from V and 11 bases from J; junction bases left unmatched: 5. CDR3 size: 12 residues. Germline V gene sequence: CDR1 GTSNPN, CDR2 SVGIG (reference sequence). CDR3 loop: CAWSATGIAIYF. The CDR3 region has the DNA TGTGCCTGGAGTGCGACAGGGATCGCCATATATTTT.

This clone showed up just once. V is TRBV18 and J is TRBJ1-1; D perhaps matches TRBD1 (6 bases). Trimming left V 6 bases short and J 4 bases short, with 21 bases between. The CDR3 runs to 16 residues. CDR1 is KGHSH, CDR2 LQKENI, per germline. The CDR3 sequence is CASSPSMGGGGTEAFF. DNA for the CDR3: TGTGCCAGCTCGCCTAGCATGGGAGGGGGGGGCACTGAAGCTTTCTTT.